These 6 T cell receptor beta chains were sequenced from one sample in a study of T cells after yellow fever vaccination. In TCRdb, the 5' RACE reads were re-called with MiXCR into one record per CDR3 protein. Here the sample spans around 260,000 distinct CDR3 sequences, 5.2% being singletons. The source material was CD4+ T cells sorted from PBMCs, sampled on the day of the yellow fever booster vaccination. The receptor source for this set is a man between 18 and 35 years old who received the YFV17D yellow fever vaccine.

This clonotype was observed at least ten times. This chain connects TRBV7-2 to TRBJ2-3, with TRBD2 identical over 10 bases. Per the germline V gene, CDR1 is SGHTA and CDR2 is FQGNSA. The CDR3 contains 14 residues. The V and J ends lost 2 bases and 6 bases, in that order; junction bases with no gene match: 2. The CDR3, as DNA: TGTGCCAGCAGCTTAAATAGCGGGGGGGATACGCAGTATTTT. The encoded protein is CASSLNSGGDTQYF.

This clonotype was picked up many times. The rearrangement links TRBV7-9 to TRBJ1-1; D not resolved. Germline V gene lookup returns CDR1 SEHNR and CDR2 FQNEAQ (reference sequence). CDR3 length: 12 residues. V was trimmed by 1 base and J by 8 bases, leaving 8 bases between them. CDR3 sequence (DNA): TGTGCCAGCAGCTTAGACGCGGGAGAAGCTTTCTTT. This sequence encodes CASSLDAGEAFF.

This clonotype has a count of ten or more. V and J are TRBV5-4 and TRBJ1-1; 8 nucleotides agree with TRBD1. V shed 3 bases and J 5 bases; nucleotides not matched to a gene: 9. Germline values: CDR1 SGHNT, CDR2 YYREEE (reference sequence). The CDR3 totals 15 residues. CDR3 nucleotides: TGTGCCAGCAGCTCGACAGGGGTCACGCCGACTGAAGCTTTCTTT. Residues: CASSSTGVTPTEAFF.

This clonotype came up many times. The genes are TRBV5-8 and TRBJ2-5; no clear D gene. Between the trimmed V and J ends, which lost 7 bases and 3 bases, there was a span of 7 bases. This CDR3 is built from 11 residues. Germline CDR1 is SGHTS and CDR2 is YDEGEE. The DNA of the CDR3 is TGTGCCAGCTGCCTGAAAGAGACCCAGTACTTC. Protein: CASCLKETQYF.

This clonotype was counted between two and nine times. The chain employs TRBV20-1 and TRBJ2-2; no definite D call. The CDR3 is 16 amino acids. Germline CDR1 and CDR2: DFQATT and SNEGSKA (reference sequence). Trimming pared 5 bases from V and 0 bases from J, leaving 16 bases between. The CDR3 region is CSADAQSGPNTGELFF. The CDR3 coding sequence is TGCAGTGCTGACGCCCAATCGGGTCCGAACACCGGGGAGCTGTTTTTT.

J is TRBJ2-3 and V is TRBV29-1; TRBD2 matches 12 bases. Germline-derived CDR1 and CDR2 are SQVTM and ANQGSEA. The J segment lost 4 bases and the V segment lost 5 bases, leaving 1 base of the junction unmatched. The CDR3 extends over 13 amino acids. CDR3 sequence (DNA): TGCAGCGTTCGGACTAGCGGGGCAGATACGCAGTATTTT. Amino acid sequence: CSVRTSGADTQYF.